This TCR beta chain was sequenced during a study of T cell repertoires in ileal Crohn's disease. The overall study: About half of patients got postoperative therapy: ten or so thiopurines, around 20 anti-TNF.

With regard to this clone: Its target is not known.

Sequencing used immunoSEQ multiplex PCR; TCRdb keeps in-frame clones, though not all of them. In the table there are 15,000 to 20,000 clones, 88% of which are singletons. This CDR3 has 15 amino acids. The germline CDR1 and CDR2 sequences are MNHEY and SMNVEV (reference sequence). Between the trimmed V and J ends, which lost 1 base and 2 bases, there was a span of 11 bases. Study-wide points: Compared with CD4 T cells, sorted CD8 cells carried more expanded clones. Clonal expansions were more frequent in active smokers than non-smokers at surgery. Every patient over 26.8% clonality showed endoscopic recurrence.

V is TRBV27 and J is TRBJ1-1; D is undetermined. The specimen sequenced was ileal tissue. This sequence originates from an adult with Crohn's disease. CDR3 protein: CASSLFPQINTEAFF. The CDR3 bases are TGTGCCAGCAGTTTATTCCCCCAGATTAACACTGAAGCTTTCTTT.